Below, one T cell receptor beta chain is given with its context. Its antigen remains unidentified. The data were taken from a study of shared clonotypes between healthy human individuals. Sequencing was performed with immunoSEQ multiplex PCR; in TCRdb, only in-frame clones are kept and a portion is missing. The profile covers about 700,000 clones, with 92% appearing a single time and about 24% taken by the ten largest. CD45RO-negative cells were positively selected for CCR7, leaving out terminally differentiated effector memory CD45RA+ cells. Whole-study findings and limits: Clonotypes which were not shared had lower generation probabilities than clonotypes that all four donors shared. Even with large depth, rarefaction showed that sorted-subset sequencing was incomplete.

V lost 5 bases, J lost 6 bases, and 4 bases lay in between. The germline gives CDR1 SNHLY, CDR2 FYNNEI. There are 10 residues in the CDR3. This TCR was recovered from a man between 25 and 39 years old in good health. The material sequenced was naive CD8+ T cells sorted from blood. The chain recombines TRBV2 with TRBJ2-5; D is undetermined. The CDR3 sequence: CASSTQTQYF. The CDR3 nucleotides read TGTGCCAGCAGTACCCAGACCCAGTACTTC. The full variable domain, rest sourced from reference TRBV2 and TRBJ2-5, is EPEVTQTPSHQVTQMGQEVILRCVPISNHLYFYWYRQILGQKVEFLVSFYNNEISEKSEIFDDQFSVERPDGSNFTLKIRSTKLEDSAMYFCASSTQTQYFGPGTRLLVL.